Shown below are 32 T cell receptor beta chains from a single sample sequenced in a study of T cell changes during pregnancy in multiple sclerosis. Profiled with immunoSEQ multiplex PCR; TCRdb holds only in-frame clones, not every one. The sample has more than 55,000 clones, around 89% seen once. The source material was peripheral blood, sampled after pregnancy. All receptors come from a female donor with multiple sclerosis, enrolled in a pregnancy study.

This chain links TRBV28 with TRBJ1-1; D may be TRBD1 (5 bases). Per the germline V gene, CDR1 is MDHEN and CDR2 is SYDVKM. The CDR3 is 14 amino acids. The V end lost 5 bases, the J end lost 5 bases, and 15 bases lay between the germline ends. The CDR3 DNA reads as TGTGCCAGCAGTCCCCCGGGGGAAGGGACTGAAGCTTTCTTT. Protein product: CASSPPGEGTEAFF.

The genes are TRBV28 and TRBJ1-2; no reliable D call. CDR3 length: 13 residues. Per germline, CDR1 MDHEN and CDR2 SYDVKM. The V end was cut by 10 bases, the J end by 0 bases, with 12 bases between. The CDR3 region is CATRDAANYGYTF. The CDR3 DNA reads as TGTGCCACGCGGGATGCCGCTAACTATGGCTACACCTTC.

The J gene is TRBJ2-3, the V gene TRBV4-1; D possibly corresponds to TRBD2 (7 bases). V lost 6 bases to trimming and J lost 0 bases, with 16 bases between them. The CDR3 runs to 16 residues. Germline V gene data show CDR1 as MGHRA and CDR2 as YSYEKL. Here the CDR3 DNA reads TGCGCCAGCAGGGGGGCTAGCGGAAGTAGCACAGATACGCAGTATTTT. As protein: CASRGASGSSTDTQYF.

The chain recombines TRBV4-1 with TRBJ2-1, with 7 bases aligning to TRBD2. Trimming removed 4 bases from V and 5 bases from J; junction bases left unmatched: 8. In germline, CDR1 is MGHRA, CDR2 YSYEKL. The length of the CDR3 is 15 residues. CDR3 nucleotide sequence: TGCGCCAGCAGCCGCGGGAGCCCGGATAACAATGAGCAGTTCTTC. This encodes CASSRGSPDNNEQFF.

This clone has a single count. The V gene is TRBV9, the J gene TRBJ1-2, with TRBD1 identical over 7 bases. The CDR3 extends over 14 amino acids. Unmatched junction bases numbered 3, after V lost 0 bases and J lost 4 bases. Germline V gene data show CDR1 as SGDLS and CDR2 as YYNGEE. The DNA of the CDR3 is TGTGCCAGCAGCGTAGACCAGGGGGGCTATGGCTACACCTTC. Its protein product is CASSVDQGGYGYTF.

The chain carries TRBV10-3 and TRBJ2-1; 10 bases are shared with TRBD2. This CDR3 is 14 amino acids long. With 3 bases clipped from V and 11 bases from J, the junction kept 7 bases outside the gene matches. The germline CDR1 and CDR2 sequences are ENHRY and SYGVKD. CDR3 nucleotide sequence: TGTGCCATCAGTGACGAAGCGGGGGGGCGGAAGCAGTTCTTC. Amino acid sequence: CAISDEAGGRKQFF.

The V call is TRBV27, the J call TRBJ2-7; D is perhaps TRBD1 (6 bases). Trimming shortened V by 4 bases and J by 4 bases, and 14 bases separated the two germline ends. Germline V CDR1 and CDR2: MNHEY, SMNVEV (reference sequence). The CDR3 consists of 14 residues. DNA for the CDR3: TGTGCCAGCAGTTCACAGGGAGACGGTTACGAGCAGTACTTC. Residues: CASSSQGDGYEQYF.

The genes are TRBV7-9 and TRBJ1-6; tentatively, D is TRBD1 (5 bases). CDR1 SEHNR and CDR2 FQNEAQ come from the germline V gene (reference sequence). V was cut by 2 bases and J by 13 bases, with 15 bases left in between. The CDR3 consists of 14 residues. In nucleotides, the CDR3 is TGTGCCAGCAGCTTATATGACCTCCAGGGCCCCCTCCACTTT. Translated: CASSLYDLQGPLHF.

The V call is TRBV6-4, the J call TRBJ2-1; TRBD2 aligns across 9 bases. The CDR3 consists of 14 residues. Germline CDR1 is MRHNA and CDR2 is SNTAGT. The V gene end was trimmed by 4 bases and the J gene end by 5 bases; junction bases not matched to a gene: 3. The CDR3 DNA follows: TGTGCCAGCAGTGTTAGCGGGGGAAACAATGAGCAGTTCTTC. It specifies CASSVSGGNNEQFF.

This chain links TRBV7-9 with TRBJ1-3; D gene ambiguous. The ends were cut back, 1 base at V and 2 bases at J, with 9 bases in the middle. Germline V gene data show CDR1 as SEHNR and CDR2 as FQNEAQ (reference sequence). CDR3 length: 15 amino acids. CDR3 loop: CASSLGAATGNTIYF. The CDR3 region has the DNA TGTGCCAGCAGCTTAGGGGCAGCAACTGGAAACACCATATATTTT.

The chain has TRBV6-1 and TRBJ2-7; TRBD1 matches at 9 bases. Germline CDR1 and CDR2: MNHNS and SASEGT. The ends lost 8 bases at V and 2 bases at J; junction bases unmatched: 7. The CDR3 spans 14 residues. The CDR3 loop reads CASSVRQGAYEQYF. CDR3 DNA: TGTGCCAGCTCCGTACGACAGGGGGCCTACGAGCAGTACTTC.

The sample holds one count of this clone. The chain is built from TRBV5-1 and TRBJ1-2; weak D call: TRBD1 (5 bases). The CDR3 is 14 amino acids. CDR1 is SGHRS and CDR2 is YFSETQ in the germline V gene. With 0 bases removed from V and 6 bases from J, the gap between germline ends came to 12 bases. CDR3 nucleotide sequence: TGCGCCAGCAGCTTGGGAGACAGTGGGGATGGCTACACCTTC. Encoded protein: CASSLGDSGDGYTF. Based on the CDR3 plus reference TRBV5-1 and TRBJ1-2, the full variable domain is KAGVTQTPRYLIKTRGQQVTLSCSPISGHRSVSWYQQTPGQGLQFLFEYFSETQRNKGNFPGRFSGRQFSNSRSEMNVSTLELGDSALYLCASSLGDSGDGYTFGSGTRLTVV.

This clone occurred a few times. The chain joins TRBV27 to TRBJ1-2; D not certain. This CDR3 is built from 13 residues. Trimming cost V 5 bases and J 3 bases, with 10 bases left between them. Germline V CDR1 and CDR2: MNHEY, SMNVEV (reference sequence). The CDR3 spells CASSLRKHYGYTF. CDR3 DNA: TGTGCCAGCAGTCTGCGGAAACACTATGGCTACACCTTC.

This chain joins TRBV6-6 and TRBJ1-2, with 8 bases that match TRBD1. The length of the CDR3 is 14 residues. CDR1 is MNHNY and CDR2 is SVGAGI in the germline V gene (reference sequence). V lost 8 bases, J lost 3 bases, and 8 bases stayed unmatched. The CDR3 DNA reads TGTGCCAGCCGACCCGACAGGGGCGACTATGGCTACACCTTC. Protein: CASRPDRGDYGYTF.

This clone was seen a handful of times. The CDR3 nucleotides are TGCAGCGTTGAAGGTTTTTGGCAACAAGAGACCCAGTACTTC. Amino acid sequence: CSVEGFWQQETQYF. The rearrangement links TRBV29-1 to TRBJ2-5; D gene ambiguous. The V gene lost 1 base and the J gene lost 2 bases, with 11 bases spanning the gap. This CDR3 comprises 14 residues. Germline CDR1 and CDR2: SQVTM and ANQGSEA.

The V and J genes are TRBV2 and TRBJ1-2; 8 bases agree with TRBD1. V lost 6 bases to trimming and J lost 3 bases; unmatched junction nucleotides: 0. The germline CDR1 and CDR2 sequences are SNHLY and FYNNEI. The CDR3 contains 12 residues. The CDR3 region is CASRTGDYGYTF. Here the CDR3 DNA reads TGTGCCAGCAGGACAGGGGACTATGGCTACACCTTC. Variable domain in full (rest from reference TRBV2 and TRBJ1-2): EPEVTQTPSHQVTQMGQEVILRCVPISNHLYFYWYRQILGQKVEFLVSFYNNEISEKSEIFDDQFSVERPDGSNFTLKIRSTKLEDSAMYFCASRTGDYGYTFGSGTRLTVV.

V gene TRBV28 combines with J gene TRBJ1-4; possibly TRBD1 for D (5 bases). The CDR3 contains 19 residues. From germline, CDR1 is MDHEN and CDR2 SYDVKM. The ends were cut back, 3 bases at V and 4 bases at J, with 24 bases in the middle. Here the CDR3 reads CASSFPITTGIQVNEKLFF. CDR3 sequence (DNA): TGTGCCAGCAGTTTTCCGATCACAACGGGCATACAGGTTAATGAAAAACTGTTTTTT.

The chain has TRBV5-1 and TRBJ2-1; tentatively, D is TRBD1 (6 bases). Germline loops: CDR1 SGHRS, CDR2 YFSETQ. With 2 bases removed from V and 9 bases from J, the gap between germline ends came to 12 bases. The CDR3 runs 13 residues. CDR3 region: CASSLVRDTEQFF. CDR3 coding DNA: TGCGCCAGCAGCTTAGTCAGGGACACTGAGCAGTTCTTC.

CDR3 bases: TGTGCCAGCACCCCGGGTGGGGGGGCCTGGGATGAGCAGTTCTTC. Amino acids: CASTPGGGAWDEQFF. The genes are TRBV27 and TRBJ2-1, with D maybe TRBD2 (7 bases). Trimming stripped 7 bases from V and 8 bases from J, with 21 bases between. This CDR3 spans 15 amino acids. Germline CDR1 MNHEY, CDR2 SMNVEV (reference sequence).

The chain recombines TRBV18 with TRBJ1-4, with 11 bases matching TRBD1. V lost 0 bases and J lost 7; bases outside the gene matches: 4. CDR1 is KGHSH and CDR2 is LQKENI in the germline V gene. The CDR3 is made up of 16 amino acids. As DNA, the CDR3 is TGTGCCAGCTCACCACCGGACAGGGGGCATAGTGAAAAACTGTTTTTT. Translated: CASSPPDRGHSEKLFF.

This clone was counted between two and nine times. The chain is built from TRBV9 and TRBJ1-1, with 7 positions matching TRBD1. Germline V gives CDR1 SGDLS, CDR2 YYNGEE. The V gene end was trimmed by 4 bases and the J gene end by 6 bases; junction bases not matched to a gene: 15. The CDR3 is 16 residues long. CDR3 in amino acids: CASSPRDSGRLSEAFF. The CDR3 region has the DNA TGTGCCAGCAGCCCCCGGGACAGCGGCCGTTTGTCTGAAGCTTTCTTT. The variable domain in full, completed from reference TRBV9 and TRBJ1-1, reads DSGVTQTPKHLITATGQRVTLRCSPRSGDLSVYWYQQSLDQGLQFLIQYYNGEERAKGNILERFSAQQFPDLHSELNLSSLELGDSALYFCASSPRDSGRLSEAFFGQGTRLTVV.

The V and J genes are TRBV13 and TRBJ2-3; a possible D gene is TRBD2 (6 bases). There are 13 residues in the CDR3. With 5 bases removed from V and 6 bases from J, the gap between germline ends came to 12 bases. From germline, CDR1 is PRHDT and CDR2 FYEKMQ (reference sequence). CDR3 DNA: TGTGCCAGCAGCCGTCTTAGCGGCGATACGCAGTATTTT. As protein: CASSRLSGDTQYF.

V usage is TRBV28 and J usage is TRBJ1-2, with a possible D match to TRBD1 (5 bases). Trimming took off 7 bases at V and 8 bases at J, with 14 bases between the two ends. The CDR3 runs 12 residues. CDR1 MDHEN and CDR2 SYDVKM come from the germline V gene. The CDR3 sequence: CASTQWGEGYTF. The CDR3 DNA reads as TGTGCCAGCACCCAATGGGGGGAAGGCTACACCTTC.

CDR3 DNA: TGTGCCAGCAGCTTAGATAACAGTGTTATGAACACTGAAGCTTTCTTT. Translated, it gives CASSLDNSVMNTEAFF. V usage is TRBV7-8 and J usage is TRBJ1-1; D is unresolved. CDR3 length: 16 amino acids. The germline gives CDR1 SGHVS, CDR2 FQNEAQ. V was trimmed by 1 base and J by 0 bases, leaving 12 bases between them. The full variable domain, in which reference TRBV7-8 and TRBJ1-1 provide the parts outside the CDR3, is GAGVSQSPRYKVAKRGQDVALRCDPISGHVSLFWYQQALGQGPEFLTYFQNEAQLDKSGLPSDRFFAERPEGSVSTLKIQRTQQEDSAVYLCASSLDNSVMNTEAFFGQGTRLTVV.

This clone was seen a few times. V usage is TRBV6-6 and J usage is TRBJ1-1; tentative D call: TRBD1 (6 bases). The V gene lost 6 bases and the J gene lost 5 bases, with 10 bases spanning the gap. There are 12 residues in the CDR3. CDR1 MNHNY and CDR2 SVGAGI come from the germline V gene (reference sequence). The CDR3 region has the DNA TGTGCCAGCAGGGGTGGACAGACTGAAGCTTTCTTT. It yields the protein CASRGGQTEAFF.

This sequence joins TRBV7-9 and TRBJ2-1; D may be TRBD2 (6 bases). Germline V gene lookup returns CDR1 SEHNR and CDR2 FQNEAQ (reference sequence). The ends were cut back, 2 bases at V and 4 bases at J, with 6 bases in the middle. There are 13 residues in the CDR3. The CDR3 here is CASSLSGYNEQFF. CDR3 DNA: TGTGCCAGCAGCTTAAGCGGGTACAATGAGCAGTTCTTC.

V gene TRBV29-1 combines with J gene TRBJ1-1, with TRBD1 as a possible D gene (5 bases). The CDR3 has 12 residues. CDR1 SQVTM and CDR2 ANQGSEA come from the germline V gene. The V end was cut by 7 bases, the J end by 6 bases, with 15 bases between. CDR3 DNA: TGCAGCGGGGAGGAAGGGGACTCTGAAGCTTTCTTT. Translation: CSGEEGDSEAFF.

This clone was observed a few times. The rearrangement links TRBV6-1 to TRBJ2-7; 9 bases line up with TRBD1. Germline V gene data show CDR1 as MNHNS and CDR2 as SASEGT. Trimming removed 4 bases from V and 0 bases from J; junction bases left unmatched: 4. The CDR3 loop spans 15 amino acids. CDR3 loop: CASSVGTGTSYEQYF. CDR3 DNA: TGTGCCAGCAGTGTCGGGACAGGGACCTCCTACGAGCAGTACTTC.

DNA for the CDR3: TGCGCCAGCAGCTGGACTGTCGCAGAGGGGGTCTACGAGCAGTACTTC. Its translation is CASSWTVAEGVYEQYF. The chain employs TRBV5-1 and TRBJ2-7, with TRBD1 as a possible D gene (6 bases). Looked up from germline, CDR1 is SGHRS and CDR2 is YFSETQ. This CDR3 is 16 amino acids long. The V end lost 3 bases, the J end lost 3 bases, and 19 bases lay between the germline ends.

The rearrangement uses TRBV7-9 and TRBJ2-7, with TRBD1 as a possible D gene (5 bases). The CDR3 loop spans 13 amino acids. Deletions cut 5 bases from V and 4 bases from J, with 12 bases between. CDR1 and CDR2 from the germline V gene are SEHNR and FQNEAQ (reference sequence). CDR3 loop: CASSPTGWYEQYF. CDR3 coding DNA: TGTGCCAGCAGCCCAACAGGATGGTACGAGCAGTACTTC.

The chain is built from TRBV6-5 and TRBJ2-3; a possible D gene is TRBD2 (5 bases). The CDR3 runs to 14 residues. The germline V gene has CDR1 MNHEY and CDR2 SVGAGI. V was cut by 6 bases and J by 2 bases, with 12 bases left in between. The CDR3, as DNA: TGTGCCAGCAGCGCTCCGGGGTACACAGATACGCAGTATTTT. It encodes CASSAPGYTDTQYF.

V usage is TRBV19 and J usage is TRBJ2-4, with D possibly TRBD1 on 6 matching bases. CDR1 is LNHDA and CDR2 is SQIVND in the germline V gene (reference sequence). Trimming cost V 10 bases and J 0 bases, with 13 bases left between them. The CDR3 sequence is 14 residues long. CDR3 in DNA: TGTGCCACTTCGTCAGGGGCAGCCAAAAACATTCAGTACTTC. Residues: CATSSGAAKNIQYF.